The 21 T cell receptor beta chains reported below all come from one sample, sequenced in a study of neurological immune-mediated disorders. TCRdb processed the 5' RACE reads anew with MiXCR; each CDR3 protein has one entry. The sample has tens of thousands of distinct CDR3 sequences, 13% to 15% seen once; the top ten hold roughly 30%. Input material: PBMCs. These TCRs come from a woman in her forties or fifties with HTLV-1-associated myelopathy (HAM/TSP).

This clonotype was recorded many times. The J gene is TRBJ1-1, the V gene TRBV5-1; 11 nucleotides agree with TRBD1. Germline trimming cut 2 bases from V and 3 bases from J; bases unmatched to any gene: 21. CDR3 length: 21 residues. Germline V gives CDR1 SGHRS, CDR2 YFSETQ. DNA of the CDR3: TGCGCCAGCAGCTTCCTACCCGGGACAGGGGGTACGGTGAACGGGGACACTGAAGCTTTCTTT. It is translated as CASSFLPGTGGTVNGDTEAFF.

The table lists this clonotype with many counts. The rearrangement uses TRBV11-1 and TRBJ2-2; D unclear. CDR1 and CDR2 (germline): SGHAT, FQDESV (reference sequence). The CDR3 spans 14 residues. The V end lost 0 bases, the J end lost 2 bases, and 4 bases lay between the germline ends. The CDR3 sequence: CASSLAYNTGELFF. In DNA, the CDR3 is TGTGCCAGCAGCTTAGCGTATAACACCGGGGAGCTGTTTTTT.

The J gene is TRBJ1-1, the V gene TRBV5-1; TRBD1 matches at 10 bases. Germline loops: CDR1 SGHRS, CDR2 YFSETQ. CDR3 length: 14 amino acids. V was clipped by 7 bases and J by 5 bases; unmatched bases: 8. The CDR3 spells CASLGGQGRTEAFF. The CDR3, as DNA: TGCGCCAGCTTGGGGGGACAGGGGAGGACTGAAGCTTTCTTT.

The sample holds many counts of this clonotype. The chain joins TRBV5-5 to TRBJ2-7; TRBD1 aligns across 7 bases. Looked up from germline, CDR1 is SGHKS and CDR2 is YYEKEE (reference sequence). V gave up 4 bases and J gave up 2 bases; unmatched junction bases: 3. This CDR3 has 13 amino acids. The CDR3 sequence: CASSRGTAYEQYV. The CDR3 nucleotides read TGTGCCAGCAGCCGTGGGACAGCCTACGAGCAGTACGTC.

There are many counts of this clonotype. The V and J genes are TRBV3-1 and TRBJ2-1; D call uncertain. Germline loops: CDR1 LGHDT, CDR2 YNNKEL (reference sequence). The CDR3 spans 11 residues. V was cut by 7 bases and J by 3 bases, with 4 bases left in between. DNA of the CDR3: TGTGCCAGCAAGGGCTACAATGAGCAGTTCTTC. It translates to CASKGYNEQFF.

In this sample, this clonotype turned up many times. The chain links TRBV19 to TRBJ1-6; no definite D call. V lost 9 bases, J lost 7 bases, and 19 bases lay in between. The CDR3 is made up of 15 amino acids. CDR1 LNHDA and CDR2 SQIVND come from the germline V gene (reference sequence). The CDR3 bases are TGTGCCAGCCGATCCCCGGGAGGCCTAAATTCACCCCTCCACTTT. Its protein is CASRSPGGLNSPLHF.

In this sample, this clonotype turned up many times. The rearrangement uses TRBV20-1 and TRBJ2-7; maybe TRBD2 (5 bases). There are 16 residues in the CDR3. Trimming took off 0 bases at V and 7 bases at J, with 22 bases between the two ends. CDR1 is DFQATT, CDR2 SNEGSKA, per germline (reference sequence). The CDR3 bases are TGCAGTGCTAGAGATGGAGCGGTCGGGGTTGACCTTGAGCAGTACTTC. Amino acid sequence: CSARDGAVGVDLEQYF.

This clonotype was detected ten times or more. The J gene is TRBJ2-1, the V gene TRBV5-1; no clear D. The germline V and J ends were trimmed by 2 bases and 2 bases, with 8 bases remaining between them. The CDR3 totals 14 residues. Germline loops: CDR1 SGHRS, CDR2 YFSETQ. CDR3 sequence (DNA): TGCGCCAGCAGCTTAGCGATGGCCTACAATGAGCAGTTCTTC. It is translated as CASSLAMAYNEQFF. Based on the CDR3 plus reference TRBV5-1 and TRBJ2-1, the full variable domain is KAGVTQTPRYLIKTRGQQVTLSCSPISGHRSVSWYQQTPGQGLQFLFEYFSETQRNKGNFPGRFSGRQFSNSRSEMNVSTLELGDSALYLCASSLAMAYNEQFFGPGTRLTVL.

The table lists this clonotype with many counts. V and J are TRBV5-1 and TRBJ1-1; TRBD1 agrees at 10 bases. From germline, CDR1 is SGHRS and CDR2 YFSETQ. This CDR3 spans 15 amino acids. V shed 4 bases and J 3 bases; nucleotides not matched to a gene: 6. CDR3 coding DNA: TGCGCCAGCAGCCCCTGGGGGACAGGGGACACTGAAGCTTTCTTT. This sequence encodes CASSPWGTGDTEAFF.

This clonotype showed up many times. This chain joins TRBV7-2 and TRBJ1-3; no clear D. Germline V CDR1 and CDR2: SGHTA, FQGNSA. Trimming stripped 3 bases from V and 4 bases from J, with 13 bases between. The CDR3 is made up of 15 amino acids. Here the CDR3 DNA reads TGTGCCAGCAGCTTTACCCGAGGTGGAGGAAACACCATATATTTT. It translates to CASSFTRGGGNTIYF.

This clonotype was detected ten times or more. This chain uses TRBV5-1 with TRBJ2-7; 10 bases agree with TRBD1. Germline values: CDR1 SGHRS, CDR2 YFSETQ. After removal of 4 bases from V and 5 bases from J, the junction contained 6 bases not matched to a gene. CDR3 size: 14 residues. In nucleotides, the CDR3 is TGCGCCAGCAGCGTCTTGGGACAGGGGAACGAGCAGTACTTC. Amino acids: CASSVLGQGNEQYF. Full variable domain (rest looked up from reference TRBV5-1 and TRBJ2-7): KAGVTQTPRYLIKTRGQQVTLSCSPISGHRSVSWYQQTPGQGLQFLFEYFSETQRNKGNFPGRFSGRQFSNSRSEMNVSTLELGDSALYLCASSVLGQGNEQYFGPGTRLTVT.

This clonotype was counted ten times or more. The V gene is TRBV5-1, the J gene TRBJ2-2; no firm D call. The V end was cut by 3 bases, the J end by 14 bases, with 14 bases between. The germline gives CDR1 SGHRS, CDR2 YFSETQ. This CDR3 contains 12 residues. The DNA of the CDR3 is TGCGCCAGCAGCTCCCGGGCCCTCGTTCTGTTTTTT. The encoded protein is CASSSRALVLFF.

In this sample, this clonotype turned up many times. The CDR3 protein is CASSEWPAGSSYNEQFF. The CDR3 nucleotides read TGTGCCAGCAGTGAGTGGCCAGCTGGGAGCTCCTACAATGAGCAGTTCTTC. V usage is TRBV6-1 and J usage is TRBJ2-1, with D possibly being TRBD2 (5 bases). The CDR3 has 17 residues. Trimming stripped 3 bases from V and 0 bases from J, with 15 bases between. The germline gives CDR1 MNHNS, CDR2 SASEGT.

This clonotype was recorded at least ten times. The chain couples TRBV3-1 to TRBJ2-7; TRBD2 aligns across 9 bases. Germline loops: CDR1 LGHDT, CDR2 YNNKEL (reference sequence). J gave up 5 bases and V 6 bases, and 11 bases lay outside the gene matches. The CDR3 extends over 15 amino acids. CDR3 sequence: CASSSSSGIRHEQYF. The CDR3 DNA is TGTGCCAGCAGTAGCTCTAGCGGGATTAGACACGAGCAGTACTTC.

This clonotype was detected many times. The V and J genes are TRBV10-3 and TRBJ2-2; D not certain. Germline CDR1 ENHRY, CDR2 SYGVKD. The length of the CDR3 is 14 residues. V was cut by 8 bases and J by 1 base, with 11 bases left in between. The chain's CDR3 is CAIEASRNTGELFF. CDR3 nucleotide sequence: TGTGCCATCGAAGCCAGCCGGAACACCGGGGAGCTGTTTTTT.

This clonotype has ten or more counts. The CDR3 loop reads CASSAWEGRNSPLHF. Written as DNA, the CDR3 is TGCGCCAGCAGCGCCTGGGAGGGTCGCAATTCACCCCTCCACTTT. The chain couples TRBV5-1 to TRBJ1-6; D ambiguous. Germline CDR1 reads SGHRS; CDR2 reads YFSETQ. The CDR3 runs to 15 residues. V was clipped by 4 bases and J by 7 bases, with 15 bases between them.

This clonotype was picked up many times. V gene TRBV10-3 combines with J gene TRBJ1-1; D is unclear. The CDR3 runs 15 residues. V lost 0 bases, J lost 0 bases, and 8 bases lay in between. The germline V gene has CDR1 ENHRY and CDR2 SYGVKD. The CDR3 sequence: CAISESTHMNTEAFF. DNA of the CDR3: TGTGCCATCAGTGAGTCGACACACATGAACACTGAAGCTTTCTTT.

This clonotype was seen repeatedly, ten times or more. V is TRBV12-3 or TRBV12-4 and J is TRBJ1-4, with 8 bases identical to TRBD1. V was pared by 6 bases and J by 7 bases, with 7 bases of the junction left unmatched. CDR3 size: 14 residues. CDR3 sequence (DNA): TGTGCCAGCAGACTGGACAGGGTTAGTGAAAAACTGTTTTTT. Residues: CASRLDRVSEKLFF.

This clonotype rates as medium-sized. J is TRBJ1-1 and V is TRBV14; maybe TRBD1 (6 bases). The CDR3 is 12 amino acids. Germline assignment: CDR1 SGHDN and CDR2 FVKESK. Trimming stripped 4 bases from V and 11 bases from J, with 14 bases between. CDR3 DNA sequence: TGTGCCAGCAGCCCGGACAGAACTCGGGCTTTCTTT. Its protein is CASSPDRTRAFF. The full variable domain, with the rest looked up from reference TRBV14 and TRBJ1-1, is EAGVTQFPSHSVIEKGQTVTLRCDPISGHDNLYWYRRVMGKEIKFLLHFVKESKQDESGMPNNRFLAERTGGTYSTLKVQPAELEDSGVYFCASSPDRTRAFFGQGTRLTVV.

The table lists this clonotype with many counts. The chain joins TRBV7-8 to TRBJ1-1; 7 nucleotides line up with TRBD1. The J segment lost 4 bases and the V segment lost 5 bases, leaving 10 bases of the junction unmatched. The CDR3 has 15 residues. From germline, CDR1 is SGHVS and CDR2 FQNEAQ. CDR3 sequence (DNA): TGTGCCAGCAGCCCTAACGACAGGGCTGGCACTGAAGCTTTCTTT. Encoded protein: CASSPNDRAGTEAFF.

The sample holds many counts of this clonotype. The rearrangement joins TRBV12-3 or TRBV12-4 to TRBJ2-4; unclear D gene. The CDR3 runs 13 residues. V lost 1 base and J lost 6, with 7 bases in between. CDR3 sequence (DNA): TGTGCCAGCAGTTTAGTAGCCCGAAACATTCAGTACTTC. This gives the protein CASSLVARNIQYF.